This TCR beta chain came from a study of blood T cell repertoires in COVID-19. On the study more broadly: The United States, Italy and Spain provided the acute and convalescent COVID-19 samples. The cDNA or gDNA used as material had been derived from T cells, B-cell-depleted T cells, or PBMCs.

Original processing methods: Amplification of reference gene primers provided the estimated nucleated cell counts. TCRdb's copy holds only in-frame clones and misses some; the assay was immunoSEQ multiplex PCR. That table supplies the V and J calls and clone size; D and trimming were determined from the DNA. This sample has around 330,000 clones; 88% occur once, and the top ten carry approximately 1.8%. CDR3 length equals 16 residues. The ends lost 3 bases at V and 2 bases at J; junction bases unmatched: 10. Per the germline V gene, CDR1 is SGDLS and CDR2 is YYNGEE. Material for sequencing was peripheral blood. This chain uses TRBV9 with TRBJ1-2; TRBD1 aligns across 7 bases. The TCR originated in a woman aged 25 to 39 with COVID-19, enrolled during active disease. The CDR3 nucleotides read TGTGCCAGCAGCGAGCCCGGGACAGCGCCGAACTATGGCTACACCTTC. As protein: CASSEPGTAPNYGYTF.